The T cell receptor beta chain under discussion was sequenced for a study of cytomegalovirus exposure and HLA in healthy donors. Overall study results and limits: TCR beta V- and J-gene trimming, according to a later analysis, was linked to a missense DCLRE1C variant.

CDR1 and CDR2 (germline): SGHTA, FQGNSA. The CDR3 totals 16 residues. Trimming removed 1 base from V and 6 bases from J; junction bases left unmatched: 11. PCR was performed using 60 Vbeta and 13 Jbeta primers. Original analysis: In a later analysis, the count reached 80 million or so unique TCR beta chains, with approximately 10 million shared. Sequencing was performed with immunoSEQ multiplex PCR; in TCRdb, only in-frame clones are kept and a portion is missing. V and J calls and clone size follow that table, whereas D and trimming were derived from the DNA. The sample records around 120,000 clones, approximately 80% being singletons. For this clone: Antigen: not known.

The clonotype comes from a male donor in good health and CMV-seropositive. J is TRBJ2-7 and V is TRBV7-2; 8 nucleotides line up with TRBD2. The sequencing sample was made of PBMCs. Here the CDR3 DNA reads TGTGCCAGCAGCTTAGTAGTTAGCGGGGCCCCAGTCGAGCAGTACTTC. This encodes CASSLVVSGAPVEQYF.